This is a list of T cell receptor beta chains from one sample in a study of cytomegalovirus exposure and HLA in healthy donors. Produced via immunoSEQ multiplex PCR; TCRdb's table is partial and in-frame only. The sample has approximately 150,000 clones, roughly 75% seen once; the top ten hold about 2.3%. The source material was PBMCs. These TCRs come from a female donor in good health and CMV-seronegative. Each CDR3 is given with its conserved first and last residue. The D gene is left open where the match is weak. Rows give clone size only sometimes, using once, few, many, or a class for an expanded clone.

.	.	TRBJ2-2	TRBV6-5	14	CASMAGGRGGELFF	TGTGCCAGCATGGCCGGAGGGCGGGGCGGGGAGCTGTTTTTT
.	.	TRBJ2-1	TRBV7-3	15	CASSSGGEGFNEQFF	TGTGCCAGCAGCTCCGGAGGGGAAGGTTTCAATGAGCAGTTCTTC
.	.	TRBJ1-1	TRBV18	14	CASSPNGGDTEAFF	TGTGCCAGCTCACCAAATGGGGGGGACACTGAAGCTTTCTTT
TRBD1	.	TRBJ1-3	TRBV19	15	CASSVATGIKNTIYF	TGTGCCAGTAGCGTCGCGACAGGGATTAAAAACACCATATATTTT
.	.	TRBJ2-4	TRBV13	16	CASSLAGTLAKNIQYF	TGTGCCAGCAGCTTAGCAGGGACATTAGCCAAAAACATTCAGTACTTC
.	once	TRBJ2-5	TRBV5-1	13	CASSPDGGETQYF	TGCGCCAGCAGCCCGGACGGGGGAGAGACCCAGTACTTC
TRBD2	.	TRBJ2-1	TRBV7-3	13	CASSTGGYNEQFF	TGTGCCAGCAGCACGGGGGGGTACAATGAGCAGTTCTTC
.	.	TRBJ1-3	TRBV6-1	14	CASARQTGGNTIYF	TGTGCCAGCGCCCGGCAAACAGGTGGAAACACCATATATTTT
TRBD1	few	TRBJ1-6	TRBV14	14	CASSQGQGTSPLHF	TGTGCCAGCAGCCAAGGACAGGGCACTTCACCCCTCCACTTT
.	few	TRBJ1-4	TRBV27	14	CASGGARPLEKLFF	TGTGCCAGCGGGGGCGCCAGGCCTCTCGAAAAACTGTTTTTT
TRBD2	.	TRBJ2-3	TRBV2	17	CASSDVQAGGPTDTQYF	TGTGCCAGCAGTGATGTTCAAGCGGGAGGCCCCACAGATACGCAGTATTTT
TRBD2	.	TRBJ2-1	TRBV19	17	CASRLNQLATGNNEQFF	TGTGCCAGTAGGCTAAACCAACTAGCGACCGGGAACAATGAGCAGTTCTTC
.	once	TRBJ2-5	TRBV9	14	CASSVTGAGETQYF	TGTGCCAGCAGCGTAACAGGAGCTGGGGAGACCCAGTACTTC
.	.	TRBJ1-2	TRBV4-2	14	CASSQEGIRNGYTF	TGTGCCAGCAGCCAAGAGGGCATCCGTAATGGCTACACCTTC
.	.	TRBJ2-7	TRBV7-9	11	CASSPGYEQYF	TGTGCCAGCAGCCCCGGCTACGAGCAGTACTTC
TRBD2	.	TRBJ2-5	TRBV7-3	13	CASSDGGQETQYF	TGTGCCAGCAGCGACGGGGGGCAAGAGACCCAGTACTTC
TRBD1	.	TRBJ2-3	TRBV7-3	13	CASSLGQTDTQYF	TGTGCCAGCAGCCTGGGACAGACAGATACGCAGTATTTT
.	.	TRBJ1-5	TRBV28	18	CASSLGQGQQRRVQPQHF	TGTGCCAGCAGTTTGGGTCAGGGTCAACAGAGGAGGGTTCAGCCCCAGCATTTT
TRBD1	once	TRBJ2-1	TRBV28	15	CASSPLGTGGNEQFF	TGTGCCAGCAGCCCCCTCGGGACAGGGGGGAATGAGCAGTTCTTC
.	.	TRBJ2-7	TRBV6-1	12	CASMTAVGEQYF	TGTGCCAGCATGACGGCGGTGGGCGAGCAGTACTTC
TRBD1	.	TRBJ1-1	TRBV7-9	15	CASSPRQGKGTEAFF	TGTGCCAGCAGCCCCAGACAGGGAAAGGGCACTGAAGCTTTCTTT
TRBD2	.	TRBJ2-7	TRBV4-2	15	CASSQDPAGGYEQYF	TGTGCCAGCAGCCAAGATCCAGCGGGAGGATACGAGCAGTACTTC
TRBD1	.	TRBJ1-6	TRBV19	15	CASSGAGTVSSPLHF	TGTGCCAGTAGTGGGGCCGGGACAGTAAGTTCACCCCTCCACTTT
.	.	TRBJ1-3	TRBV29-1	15	CSVEGGVGFGNTIYF	TGCAGCGTTGAAGGAGGAGTCGGATTTGGAAACACCATATATTTT
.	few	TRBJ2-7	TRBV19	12	CEGREIPYEQYF	TGTGAAGGGAGAGAGATACCCTACGAGCAGTACTTC
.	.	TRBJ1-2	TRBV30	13	CAWSVSPGGGYTF	TGTGCCTGGAGTGTATCTCCCGGGGGGGGCTACACCTTC